A selection of T cell receptor beta chains follows, all from one sample in a study of blood T cell repertoires in COVID-19. Sequencing was performed with immunoSEQ multiplex PCR; in TCRdb, only in-frame clones are kept and a portion is missing. The sample includes 100,000 to 150,000 clones, approximately 81% seen only once; the top ten take around 5.5%. Sequencing was carried out using peripheral blood. The receptor set was obtained from a man aged 55 to 70 with acute or convalescent COVID-19. The CDR3 runs from the conserved cysteine through the conserved F or W. The D gene is left open where the match is weak. Clone size is shown for a subset of rows, as once, few, many or a class of expanded clone.

TRBD1 | NA | TRBJ1-2 | TRBV5-1 | CASRSGGQGASNYGYTF | TGCGCCAGCAGATCCGGGGGACAGGGGGCCTCTAACTATGGCTACACCTTC
TRBD1 | NA | TRBJ1-1 | TRBV7-2 | CASNPGQGSNTEAFF | TGTGCCAGCAACCCGGGACAGGGATCGAACACTGAAGCTTTCTTT
NA | NA | TRBJ2-7 | TRBV12-3/TRBV12-4 | CASRGTPYEQYF | TGTGCCAGCAGAGGGACTCCCTACGAGCAGTACTTC
TRBD2 | NA | TRBJ2-5 | TRBV15 | CATSRDRGRQETQYF | TGTGCCACCAGCAGAGATCGCGGGAGGCAGGAGACCCAGTACTTC
NA | NA | TRBJ2-3 | TRBV2 | CASSEAGPGSTDTQYF | TGTGCCAGCAGTGAAGCGGGGCCAGGAAGCACAGATACGCAGTATTTT
TRBD1 | NA | TRBJ1-5 | TRBV7-8 | CASSTSTGRAHF | TGTGCCAGCAGCACCTCGACAGGGCGAGCGCATTTT
NA | NA | TRBJ2-3 | TRBV3-1/TRBV3-2 | CASSQGHGQYF | TGTGCCAGCAGCCAAGGGCATGGGCAGTATTTT
TRBD1 | NA | TRBJ2-7 | TRBV5-1 | CASTTTGGGYEQYF | TGCGCCAGCACAACCACAGGGGGCGGTTACGAGCAGTACTTC
NA | NA | TRBJ1-5 | TRBV2 | CASRQEMGNQPQHF | TGTGCCAGCAGGCAGGAAATGGGCAATCAGCCCCAGCATTTT
NA | once | TRBJ1-5 | TRBV4-2 | CASSQDQSRVNQPQHF | TGTGCCAGCAGCCAAGATCAATCCAGGGTCAATCAGCCCCAGCATTTT
NA | NA | TRBJ1-1 | TRBV30 | CALPPSLNTEAFF | TGTGCCCTCCCCCCTTCTCTAAACACTGAAGCTTTCTTT
TRBD1 | NA | TRBJ1-4 | TRBV2 | CASSPIGTANEKLFF | TGTGCCAGCAGTCCAATCGGGACAGCTAATGAAAAACTGTTTTTT
TRBD1 | NA | TRBJ2-2 | TRBV24-1 | CATSESGQGAGELFF | TGTGCCACCAGTGAGTCGGGACAGGGGGCCGGGGAGCTGTTTTTT
TRBD1 | NA | TRBJ1-5 | TRBV19 | CASRDRGFGDQPQHF | TGTGCCAGTAGGGACAGGGGTTTTGGCGATCAGCCCCAGCATTTT
TRBD1 | few | TRBJ2-7 | TRBV3-1/TRBV3-2 | CASSLRGTGDPYEQYF | TGTGCCAGCAGCCTCAGGGGAACAGGGGACCCCTACGAGCAGTACTTC
TRBD1 | once | TRBJ1-1 | TRBV11-2 | CASSPFRGVGTEAFF | TGTGCCAGCAGCCCGTTCAGGGGGGTGGGCACTGAAGCTTTCTTT
NA | NA | TRBJ2-1 | TRBV7-7 | CASSSSRGANDEQFF | TGTGCCAGCAGCTCAAGCCGGGGGGCCAACGATGAGCAGTTCTTC
NA | NA | TRBJ1-4 | TRBV9 | CASSANSGTVEKLFF | TGTGCCAGCAGCGCCAATAGCGGGACGGTTGAAAAACTGTTTTTT
TRBD1 | NA | TRBJ2-1 | TRBV29-1 | CSDAGTGSYNEQFF | TGCAGCGACGCCGGGACAGGGTCCTACAATGAGCAGTTCTTC
TRBD1 | NA | TRBJ1-2 | TRBV29-1 | CSVDRDRAYSYGYTF | TGCAGCGTTGATCGCGACAGGGCATACAGCTATGGCTACACCTTC
NA | NA | TRBJ1-5 | TRBV5-1 | CASSLAQAPRHNQPQHF | TGCGCCAGCAGCTTGGCCCAGGCCCCCAGACACAATCAGCCCCAGCATTTT
NA | few | TRBJ2-7 | TRBV11-2 | CASSLAGGRLNEQYF | TGTGCCAGCAGCTTAGCCGGGGGTCGTTTGAACGAGCAGTACTTC
NA | NA | TRBJ2-2 | TRBV7-3 | CASSSRGRGNTGELFF | TGTGCCAGCAGCTCCAGGGGTCGCGGGAACACCGGGGAGCTGTTTTTT
TRBD1 | NA | TRBJ1-4 | TRBV5-1 | CASSLAGGLLGNEKLFF | TGCGCCAGCAGCTTGGCAGGGGGCCTTTTAGGGAATGAAAAACTGTTTTTT
TRBD2 | NA | TRBJ2-4 | TRBV19 | CASSIDLGTSGGALDIQYF | TGTGCCAGTAGTATAGATCTGGGGACTAGCGGGGGGGCCCTTGACATTCAGTACTTC
NA | NA | TRBJ2-5 | TRBV7-3 | CASSSPRETQYF | TGTGCCAGCAGCTCCCCCAGGGAGACCCAGTACTTC
NA | many | TRBJ2-4 | TRBV18 | CASSPPSGVAKNIQYF | TGTGCCAGCTCACCACCGAGTGGAGTAGCCAAAAACATTCAGTACTTC
TRBD2 | NA | TRBJ2-5 | TRBV5-6 | CASSSGLAGGTQYF | TGTGCCAGCAGCTCGGGACTAGCGGGAGGGACCCAGTACTTC
TRBD2 | NA | TRBJ2-1 | TRBV2 | CASSGGAGSSYNEQFF | TGTGCCAGCAGCGGGGGAGCGGGGAGCTCCTACAATGAGCAGTTCTTC
TRBD2 | NA | TRBJ2-2 | TRBV3-1/TRBV3-2 | CASSRGLAGYTGELFF | TGTGCCAGCAGCCGAGGACTAGCGGGTTACACCGGGGAGCTGTTTTTT
NA | once | TRBJ1-1 | TRBV7-3 | CASSRGLSNTEAFF | TGTGCCAGCAGCCGAGGACTGTCAAACACTGAAGCTTTCTTT